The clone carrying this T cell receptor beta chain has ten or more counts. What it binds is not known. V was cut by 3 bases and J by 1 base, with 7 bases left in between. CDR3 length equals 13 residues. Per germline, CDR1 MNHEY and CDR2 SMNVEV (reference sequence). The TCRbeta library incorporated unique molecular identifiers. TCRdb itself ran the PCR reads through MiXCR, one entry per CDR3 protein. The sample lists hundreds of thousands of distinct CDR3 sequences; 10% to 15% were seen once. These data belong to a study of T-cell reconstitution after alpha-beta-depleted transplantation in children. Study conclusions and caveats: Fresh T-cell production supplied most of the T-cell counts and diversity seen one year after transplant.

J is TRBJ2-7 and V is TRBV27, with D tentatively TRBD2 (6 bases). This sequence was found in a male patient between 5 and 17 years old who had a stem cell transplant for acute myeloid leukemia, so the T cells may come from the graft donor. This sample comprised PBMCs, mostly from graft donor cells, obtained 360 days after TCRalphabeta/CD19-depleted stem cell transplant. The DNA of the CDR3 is TGTGCCAGCAGTTTGGCGGGGTCCTACGAGCAGTACTTC. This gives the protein CASSLAGSYEQYF.